These T cell receptor beta chains were read from a single sample in a study of CD8 T cells in Susac syndrome. TCRdb ran MiXCR on the immunoSEQ multiplex PCR reads and lists one entry per CDR3 protein. The repertoire holds 400,000 to 550,000 distinct CDR3 sequences, with approximately 85% as singletons. Sequencing input: CD8+ T cells from PBMCs. The receptors derive from a human donor with multiple sclerosis. The CDR3 runs from the conserved cysteine through the conserved F or W. The D gene is left open where the match is weak. Clone size is stated in some rows and not others, as once, few, many or a class when expanded.

- | TRBJ2-1 | - | TRBV20-1 | CSAPTGGSDYNEQFF | TGCAGTGCCCCCACCGGGGGTAGCGACTACAATGAGCAGTTCTTC
- | TRBJ2-7 | - | TRBV6-5 | CASRVGDTSYEQYF | TGTGCCAGCCGTGTCGGGGACACCTCCTACGAGCAGTACTTC
TRBD1 | TRBJ1-1 | - | TRBV3-1 | CASSQDWTGFTEAFF | TGTGCCAGCAGCCAAGATTGGACAGGGTTTACTGAAGCTTTCTTT
- | TRBJ2-1 | - | TRBV7-9 | CASSRGGQTNSYNEQFF | TGTGCCAGCAGCCGGGGGGGACAGACCAACTCCTACAATGAGCAGTTCTTC
- | TRBJ2-1 | - | TRBV6-2/TRBV6-3 | CASSYTTGSSYNEQFF | TGTGCCAGCAGTTACACCACAGGGAGCTCCTACAATGAGCAGTTCTTC
- | TRBJ1-2 | - | TRBV27 | CASSFLSGPDYGYTF | TGTGCCAGCAGTTTCTTATCGGGGCCGGACTATGGCTACACCTTC
- | TRBJ1-6 | once | TRBV4-1 | CASSQEAYMNNSPLHF | TGCGCCAGCAGCCAAGAGGCGTACATGAATAATTCACCCCTCCACTTT
TRBD2 | TRBJ2-1 | - | TRBV7-9 | CASSFGTSASYNEQFF | TGTGCCAGCAGTTTCGGGACTAGCGCCTCCTACAATGAGCAGTTCTTC
- | TRBJ2-3 | - | TRBV27 | CASSLPRSDTQYF | TGTGCCAGCAGTTTGCCGCGCTCAGATACGCAGTATTTT
TRBD2 | TRBJ2-1 | few | TRBV6-1 | CASSERVLAGREQFF | TGTGCCAGCAGTGAGAGAGTGCTAGCGGGGCGTGAGCAGTTCTTC
- | TRBJ2-7 | - | TRBV5-8 | CASSLEAQASYEQYF | TGTGCCAGCAGCTTGGAGGCACAGGCCTCCTACGAGCAGTACTTC
- | TRBJ2-5 | - | TRBV13 | CASSRPGAGETQYF | TGTGCCAGCAGTCGCCCAGGGGCGGGGGAGACCCAGTACTTC
TRBD2 | TRBJ2-3 | - | TRBV11-1 | CASSFPQSSGRARGTDTQYF | TGTGCCAGCAGCTTTCCCCAGTCAAGCGGGAGGGCCAGGGGCACAGATACGCAGTATTTT
- | TRBJ2-1 | - | TRBV9 | CASSVSRRTTGGTDYNEQFF | TGTGCCAGCAGCGTATCCCGGAGGACTACGGGCGGGACTGACTACAATGAGCAGTTCTTC
- | TRBJ2-6 | - | TRBV2 | CASNQGTGANVLTF | TGTGCCAGCAACCAGGGTACTGGGGCCAACGTCCTGACTTTC
TRBD2 | TRBJ2-2 | - | TRBV7-9 | CASTPTSGRTVNTGELFF | TGTGCCAGCACCCCGACTAGCGGGAGAACCGTCAACACCGGGGAGCTGTTTTTT
TRBD1 | TRBJ1-5 | - | TRBV4-1 | CASSWTGPNQPQHF | TGCGCCAGCAGCTGGACAGGCCCTAATCAGCCCCAGCATTTT
TRBD1 | TRBJ2-1 | - | TRBV12-3/TRBV12-4 | CASRGQGPSSYNEQFF | TGTGCCAGCAGAGGACAGGGACCAAGCTCCTACAATGAGCAGTTCTTC
- | TRBJ2-7 | - | TRBV20-1 | CSARDSVSRTDHYEQYF | TGCAGTGCTAGAGATTCGGTAAGCAGGACGGATCACTACGAGCAGTACTTC
TRBD1 | TRBJ1-1 | - | TRBV19 | CASKRQGEDTEAFF | TGTGCCAGTAAGAGACAGGGAGAGGACACTGAAGCTTTCTTT
- | TRBJ1-2 | - | TRBV29-1 | CSAESSTGNYGYTF | TGCAGCGCTGAGTCCTCGACAGGAAACTATGGCTACACCTTC
TRBD1 | TRBJ2-4 | - | TRBV10-3 | CATSTGEDIQYF | TGTGCCACCTCGACAGGGGAGGACATTCAGTACTTC
- | TRBJ2-1 | - | TRBV14 | CASSVRATGVNEQFF | TGTGCCAGCAGCGTTAGGGCCACAGGAGTAAATGAGCAGTTCTTC
- | TRBJ1-1 | - | TRBV2 | CASSEGGYRSTEAFF | TGTGCCAGCAGTGAAGGGGGTTACAGGTCCACTGAAGCTTTCTTT
- | TRBJ2-3 | few | TRBV6-6 | CASSPLASSTDTQYF | TGTGCCAGCAGTCCTTTAGCGTCTAGCACAGATACGCAGTATTTT
TRBD1 | TRBJ1-2 | - | TRBV28 | CASSRPGGADYGYTF | TGTGCCAGCAGCAGGCCAGGGGGCGCGGACTATGGCTACACCTTC
- | TRBJ1-2 | - | TRBV6-1 | CASTRQSMNYGYTF | TGTGCCAGTACCCGACAGAGCATGAACTATGGCTACACCTTC
- | TRBJ2-3 | - | TRBV14 | CASSQRGHSTDTQYF | TGTGCCAGCAGCCAGAGGGGACATAGCACAGATACGCAGTATTTT
TRBD2 | TRBJ2-3 | - | TRBV27 | CASSLTSGSGDTQYF | TGTGCCAGCAGTTTGACTAGCGGGAGTGGAGATACGCAGTATTTT
- | TRBJ2-5 | - | TRBV7-2 | CASSPAGGAQYF | TGTGCCAGCAGCCCCGCAGGGGGGGCCCAGTACTTC
TRBD1 | TRBJ1-2 | - | TRBV4-1 | CASSGLGQGSYGYTF | TGCGCCAGCAGCGGCCTTGGACAGGGAAGCTATGGCTACACCTTC
- | TRBJ2-7 | - | TRBV7-9 | CASSLLPGQEYF | TGTGCCAGCAGCTTACTTCCGGGACAAGAGTACTTC
- | TRBJ2-7 | - | TRBV28 | CASSNEGAYEQYF | TGTGCCAGCAGTAATGAAGGGGCCTACGAGCAGTACTTC
- | TRBJ2-1 | - | TRBV30 | CAWDKVADLGYNEQFF | TGTGCCTGGGACAAGGTCGCCGACCTTGGGTACAATGAGCAGTTCTTC
- | TRBJ2-3 | - | TRBV29-1 | CSVLPALGDTDTQYF | TGCAGCGTTCTCCCCGCCCTAGGGGACACAGATACGCAGTATTTT
- | TRBJ1-4 | - | TRBV7-9 | CASSLPREKLFF | TGTGCCAGCAGCTTACCGCGTGAAAAACTGTTTTTT
- | TRBJ2-4 | - | TRBV3-1 | CASRGEGKNIQYF | TGTGCCAGCAGGGGTGAGGGCAAAAACATTCAGTACTTC
- | TRBJ2-3 | - | TRBV12-3/TRBV12-4 | CASKKGAVTDTQYF | TGTGCCAGCAAAAAGGGCGCTGTCACAGATACGCAGTATTTT